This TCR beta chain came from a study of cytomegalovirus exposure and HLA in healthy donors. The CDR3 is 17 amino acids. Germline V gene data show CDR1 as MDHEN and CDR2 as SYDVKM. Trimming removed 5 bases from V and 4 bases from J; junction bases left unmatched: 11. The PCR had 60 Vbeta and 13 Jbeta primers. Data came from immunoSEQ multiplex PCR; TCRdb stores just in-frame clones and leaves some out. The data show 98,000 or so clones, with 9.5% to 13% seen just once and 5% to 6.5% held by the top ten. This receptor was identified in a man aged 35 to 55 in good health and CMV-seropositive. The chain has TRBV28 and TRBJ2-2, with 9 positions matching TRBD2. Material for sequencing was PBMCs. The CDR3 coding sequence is TGTGCCAGCAGTCCTACTGGGACTAGCCGGTTCACCGGGGAGCTGTTTTTT. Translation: CASSPTGTSRFTGELFF.